This T cell receptor (beta chain) was retrieved from a study of OX40 agonist ivuxolimab in advanced cancers. Turning to the study itself: The patients got ivuxolimab, which is an agonistic anti-OX40 (CD134) antibody. Study-level results: Some of the nonresponding patients also showed low levels of normalized T-cell clonal expansion. Researchers did not determine the expanded peripheral T cells' antigen specificity. The CD4+ and CD8+ T cells in the blood had expanded clonally by week 6 at 0.1 to 3.0 mg/kg.

Only in-frame clones appear in the TCRdb table, and some are missing; sequencing was by immunoSEQ multiplex PCR. Among more than 70,000 clones, around 82% were seen once, and the ten largest hold 5%. To note about this clone: The antigen is not known.

This material consisted of CD4+ or CD8+ T cells sorted from blood, taken in a trial of the OX40 agonist ivuxolimab. The receptor's source is an adult with an advanced solid tumor such as melanoma, head and neck, liver or kidney cancer.

The CDR3 DNA sequence: TGCGCCAGCAGCTTGGCCGGGACAGGGGTCACTGAAGCTTTCTTT. Its protein product is CASSLAGTGVTEAFF. V usage is TRBV5-1 and J usage is TRBJ1-1, with 10 positions matching TRBD1. Unmatched junction bases numbered 3, after V lost 0 bases and J lost 4 bases. The CDR3 spans 15 residues. Germline assignment: CDR1 SGHRS and CDR2 YFSETQ. Looking up the rest from reference TRBV5-1 and TRBJ1-1 gives the full variable domain: KAGVTQTPRYLIKTRGQQVTLSCSPISGHRSVSWYQQTPGQGLQFLFEYFSETQRNKGNFPGRFSGRQFSNSRSEMNVSTLELGDSALYLCASSLAGTGVTEAFFGQGTRLTVV.